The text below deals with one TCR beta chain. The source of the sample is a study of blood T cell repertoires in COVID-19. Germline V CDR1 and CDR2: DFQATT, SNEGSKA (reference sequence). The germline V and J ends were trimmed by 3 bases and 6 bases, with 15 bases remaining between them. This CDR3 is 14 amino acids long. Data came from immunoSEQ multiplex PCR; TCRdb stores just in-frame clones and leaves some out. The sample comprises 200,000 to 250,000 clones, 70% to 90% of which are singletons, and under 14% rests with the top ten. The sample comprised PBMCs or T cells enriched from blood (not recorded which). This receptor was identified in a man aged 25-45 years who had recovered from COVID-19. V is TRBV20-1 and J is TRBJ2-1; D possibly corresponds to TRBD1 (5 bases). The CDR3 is CSASDFGQGNEQFF. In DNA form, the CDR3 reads TGCAGTGCTAGTGATTTTGGGCAGGGCAATGAGCAGTTCTTC.